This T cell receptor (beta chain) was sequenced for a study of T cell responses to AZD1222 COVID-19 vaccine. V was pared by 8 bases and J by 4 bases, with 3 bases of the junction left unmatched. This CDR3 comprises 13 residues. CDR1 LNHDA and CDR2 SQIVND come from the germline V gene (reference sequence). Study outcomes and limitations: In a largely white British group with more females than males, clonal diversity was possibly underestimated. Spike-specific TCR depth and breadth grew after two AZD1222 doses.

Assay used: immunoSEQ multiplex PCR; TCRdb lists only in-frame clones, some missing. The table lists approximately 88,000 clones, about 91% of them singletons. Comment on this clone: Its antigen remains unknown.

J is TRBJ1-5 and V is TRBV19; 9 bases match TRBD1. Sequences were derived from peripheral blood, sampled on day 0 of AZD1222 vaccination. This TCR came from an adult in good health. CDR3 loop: CASQTGGNQPQHF. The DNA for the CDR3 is TGTGCCAGTCAGACAGGGGGGAATCAGCCCCAGCATTTT.